Presented here are 7 T cell receptor beta chains from one specimen sequenced in a study of a mutant IDH1 vaccine in newly diagnosed glioma (dated by TCRdb to the early 2020s). Sample time point, as interpreted from the label and publication: week 11, during vaccination. Every vaccine dose consisted of 300 ug of a 20-mer mutant IDH1 peptide in Montanide, administered subcutaneously together with topical imiquimod. Their antigens are not known. Library preparation employed the immunoSEQ multiplex PCR assay. TCRdb re-hosts the immuneACCESS table, in-frame sequences only. Its copies lack some clones; in the studies checked, an unresolved V gene accounts for under half of them, and the cause for the rest is not known. This sample holds 55,000 or so clones; around 90% were observed only once. The ten largest clones take up 2.4% of the sample. Sequencing was performed on PBMCs, taken from a glioma patient whose treatment included an IDH1 peptide vaccine. These receptors all come from a middle-aged man with glioma.

V usage is TRBV27 and J usage is TRBJ2-3, with 8 bases identical to TRBD1. Per the germline V gene, CDR1 is MNHEY and CDR2 is SMNVEV (reference sequence). V lost 10 bases and J lost 8; bases outside the gene matches: 14. CDR3 size: 14 residues. The CDR3 loop is CATRQGKNIGTQYF. The CDR3 nucleotides are TGTGCCACCCGACAGGGGAAAAACATAGGTACGCAGTATTTT.

The V gene is TRBV4-2, the J gene TRBJ2-1; D is unclear. The CDR3 extends over 15 amino acids. Trimming took 0 bases from V and 3 from J, leaving 9 bases between them. CDR1 and CDR2 from the germline V gene are LGHNA and YNFKEQ. In DNA form, the CDR3 reads TGTGCCAGCAGCCAAGAAGTGGCGGTCTACAATGAGCAGTTCTTC. Encoded protein: CASSQEVAVYNEQFF.

The chain carries TRBV7-2 and TRBJ1-2; D may be TRBD1 (5 bases). The CDR3 totals 16 residues. Germline CDR1 SGHTA, CDR2 FQGNSA. V was pared by 1 base and J by 4 bases, with 16 bases between. This CDR3 is CASSLGWSRGTYGYTF. For the CDR3, the DNA is TGTGCCAGCAGCTTAGGATGGTCTCGCGGGACCTATGGCTACACCTTC.

The rearrangement links TRBV14 to TRBJ2-2; TRBD1 or TRBD2 may be the D gene (5 bases each). CDR3 length: 16 residues. Germline V lookup: CDR1 SGHDN, CDR2 FVKESK. Trimming left V 5 bases short and J 4 bases short, with 17 bases between. CDR3 DNA: TGTGCCAGCAGCACCCTTGGCGTGAGGGGCACCGGGGAGCTGTTTTTT. This translates into CASSTLGVRGTGELFF.

This rearrangement joins TRBV27 to TRBJ2-7; D gene unclear. This CDR3 spans 17 amino acids. CDR1 and CDR2 from the germline V gene are MNHEY and SMNVEV (reference sequence). V was shortened by 3 bases and J by 2 bases, with 20 bases between the two germline ends. CDR3 in amino acids: CASSFTPRWSLPYEQYF. The DNA of the CDR3 is TGTGCCAGCAGTTTTACCCCCCGGTGGAGTCTACCCTACGAGCAGTACTTC.

The V gene is TRBV6-5, the J gene TRBJ2-7; 8 bases are shared with TRBD1. The CDR3 spans 14 residues. Germline CDR1 MNHEY, CDR2 SVGAGI. With V trimmed by 2 bases and J by 5 bases, 5 bases remained unmatched. The CDR3 loop reads CASSYKQGVNEQYF. The CDR3 bases are TGTGCCAGCAGTTACAAACAGGGGGTGAACGAGCAGTACTTC.

The rearrangement joins TRBV7-6 to TRBJ2-3; the D call may be TRBD1 or TRBD2 (5 bases each). Trimming pared 4 bases from V and 5 bases from J, leaving 10 bases between. The CDR3 runs 13 residues. The germline gives CDR1 SGHVS, CDR2 FNYEAQ. The CDR3 DNA sequence: TGTGCCAGCAGCTCTCATGGGGGAGATACGCAGTATTTT. Translating gives CASSSHGGDTQYF.